Here is one TCR beta chain with its context. This sample is part of a study of cytomegalovirus exposure and HLA in healthy donors. Trimming removed 6 bases from V and 8 bases from J, with 13 bases in between. The CDR3 runs to 12 residues. The germline CDR1 and CDR2 sequences are SNHLY and FYNNEI. The PCR was carried out with 60 Vbeta primers and 13 Jbeta primers. Original processing methods: Unique TCR beta chains totaled some 80 million in a later count, with 8.5 million to 12 million of them shared. Sequenced by immunoSEQ multiplex PCR; TCRdb stores in-frame clones only, minus some. V, J and clone size were drawn from that table, and D and trimming were deduced from the DNA. There are 200,000 to 250,000 clones in the sample; more than 75% occur only once, and 1.3% lies in the top ten.

Sequencing was performed on PBMCs. This rearrangement joins TRBV2 to TRBJ1-1; possible D gene TRBD1, 6 bases. This TCR derives from a human donor in good health. CDR3 residues: CASRDGTLEAFF. DNA for the CDR3: TGTGCCAGCAGAGACGGGACATTAGAAGCTTTCTTT.